This T cell receptor (beta chain) was obtained from a study of OX40 agonist ivuxolimab in advanced cancers. Trimming removed 1 base at V and 1 base at J, with 8 bases between. Looked up from germline, CDR1 is MNHEY and CDR2 is SMNVEV (reference sequence). This CDR3 contains 14 residues. Sequencing was performed with immunoSEQ multiplex PCR; in TCRdb, only in-frame clones are kept and a portion is missing. In the table there are about 83,000 clones, about 89% of which are singletons. The chain employs TRBV27 and TRBJ2-7, with no clear D. Sequencing used CD4+ or CD8+ T cells sorted from blood, obtained in a trial of the OX40 agonist ivuxolimab. This clonotype originated in an adult with an advanced solid tumor such as melanoma, head and neck, liver or kidney cancer. This chain's CDR3 is CASSLLVGSYEQYF. The CDR3 coding sequence is TGTGCCAGCAGTTTATTAGTGGGTTCCTACGAGCAGTACTTC.